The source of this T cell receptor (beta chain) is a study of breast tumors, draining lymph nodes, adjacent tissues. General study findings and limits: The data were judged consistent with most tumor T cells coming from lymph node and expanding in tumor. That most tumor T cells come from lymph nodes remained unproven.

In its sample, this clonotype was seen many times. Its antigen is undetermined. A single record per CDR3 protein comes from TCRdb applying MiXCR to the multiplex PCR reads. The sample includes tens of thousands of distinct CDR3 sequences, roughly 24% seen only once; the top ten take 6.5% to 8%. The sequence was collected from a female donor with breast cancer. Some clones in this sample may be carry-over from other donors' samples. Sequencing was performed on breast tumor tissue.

The CDR3 DNA reads TGCAGTGCTATGTCCGGGGGGAATCAGCCCCAGCATTTT. Translating it yields CSAMSGGNQPQHF. The chain recombines TRBV20-1 with TRBJ1-5; D is perhaps TRBD1 (5 bases). This CDR3 has 13 residues. The V end was cut by 4 bases, the J end by 4 bases, with 11 bases between. Germline-derived CDR1 and CDR2 are DFQATT and SNEGSKA (reference sequence).